The 16 T cell receptor beta chains below come from one sample, sequenced in a study of T cell changes during pregnancy in multiple sclerosis. Produced via immunoSEQ multiplex PCR; TCRdb's table is partial and in-frame only. The sample includes nearly 70,000 clones, about 90% of them seen just once. Sequences were derived from peripheral blood, sampled in the second trimester of pregnancy. The receptors stem from a female donor in good health, enrolled as a control in a pregnancy study.

The V call is TRBV7-2, the J call TRBJ1-1; D may be TRBD1 (5 bases). Looked up from germline, CDR1 is SGHTA and CDR2 is FQGNSA. The CDR3 is 15 amino acids. The germline V and J ends were trimmed by 0 bases and 4 bases, with 12 bases remaining between them. CDR3 DNA: TGTGCCAGCAGCTTAGCGCAGGGTATTGTCACTGAAGCTTTCTTT. This translates into CASSLAQGIVTEAFF. The full variable domain, its missing parts supplied by reference TRBV7-2 and TRBJ1-1, is GAGVSQSPSNKVTEKGKDVELRCDPISGHTALYWYRQSLGQGLEFLIYFQGNSAPDKSGLPSDRFSAERTGGSVSTLTIQRTQQEDSAVYLCASSLAQGIVTEAFFGQGTRLTVV.

In this sample, this clone turned up once. The CDR3 sequence is CASSMTGLISNQPQHF. DNA for the CDR3: TGTGCCAGCAGTATGACAGGGCTTATTAGCAATCAGCCCCAGCATTTT. This chain joins TRBV2 and TRBJ1-5; 7 bases are a match to TRBD1. The germline gives CDR1 SNHLY, CDR2 FYNNEI. The J segment lost 0 bases and the V segment lost 5 bases, leaving 7 bases of the junction unmatched. The CDR3 consists of 16 residues.

The chain carries TRBV6-4 and TRBJ2-3, with 8 bases aligning to TRBD2. The CDR3 consists of 15 residues. The germline V gene has CDR1 MRHNA and CDR2 SNTAGT. Unmatched junction bases numbered 9, after V lost 8 bases and J lost 2 bases. The CDR3 DNA is TGTGCCAGCGCCTCCGGGACTAGACACACAGATACGCAGTATTTT. It specifies CASASGTRHTDTQYF.

The chain couples TRBV19 to TRBJ2-5, with 8 bases identical to TRBD1. V gave up 5 bases and J gave up 5 bases; unmatched junction bases: 10. Germline CDR1 reads LNHDA; CDR2 reads SQIVND (reference sequence). There are 15 residues in the CDR3. The CDR3 nucleotides are TGTGCCAGTAGTTTCGGTCAGGGGGCATTTGAGACCCAGTACTTC. This gives the protein CASSFGQGAFETQYF.

The chain carries TRBV28 and TRBJ1-6; tentative D call: TRBD1 (5 bases). Germline V gives CDR1 MDHEN, CDR2 SYDVKM. The CDR3 is 15 amino acids. V dropped 3 bases and J dropped 6 bases, with 12 bases sitting between them. The CDR3 sequence is CASSFGQGVNSPLHF. CDR3 DNA: TGTGCCAGCAGTTTTGGCCAGGGTGTTAATTCACCCCTCCACTTT.

J is TRBJ1-1 and V is TRBV28, with D possibly being TRBD1 (6 bases). The CDR3 is 13 amino acids. The germline gives CDR1 MDHEN, CDR2 SYDVKM. V lost 7 bases and J 2 bases, leaving 11 bases between the germline ends. The CDR3 DNA follows: TGTGCCAGCACCCAAGGGGGAAACACTGAAGCTTTCTTT. This sequence encodes CASTQGGNTEAFF. The whole variable domain, filled in from reference TRBV28 and TRBJ1-1, reads DVKVTQSSRYLVKRTGEKVFLECVQDMDHENMFWYRQDPGLGLRLIYFSYDVKMKEKGDIPEGYSVSREKKERFSLILESASTNQTSMYLCASTQGGNTEAFFGQGTRLTVV.

This chain uses TRBV7-9 with TRBJ1-2; 9 bases match TRBD1. V shed 5 bases and J 4 bases; nucleotides not matched to a gene: 8. The CDR3 has 15 residues. Germline V gene sequence: CDR1 SEHNR, CDR2 FQNEAQ (reference sequence). The CDR3 DNA reads as TGTGCCAGCAGCGGTCGGACAGGGGACTCCTATGGCTACACCTTC. Protein sequence: CASSGRTGDSYGYTF.

The chain employs TRBV18 and TRBJ1-1, with 7 nucleotides matching TRBD1. V was pared by 3 bases and J by 3 bases, with 4 bases of the junction left unmatched. In germline, CDR1 is KGHSH, CDR2 LQKENI. This CDR3 is 14 amino acids long. The CDR3 DNA follows: TGTGCCAGCTCACCCGGACAGGAGGACACTGAAGCTTTCTTT. Protein sequence: CASSPGQEDTEAFF.

The chain links TRBV19 to TRBJ2-1, with D maybe TRBD2 (6 bases). This CDR3 contains 14 residues. With 5 bases removed from V and 2 bases from J, the gap between germline ends came to 10 bases. Germline-derived CDR1 and CDR2 are LNHDA and SQIVND (reference sequence). CDR3 residues: CASSLGEAYNEQFF. The DNA for the CDR3 is TGTGCCAGTAGTTTGGGGGAGGCCTACAATGAGCAGTTCTTC.

CDR3 amino acids: CASSLWGGGTYEQYF. CDR3 nucleotides: TGTGCCAGCAGCTTATGGGGCGGGGGAACCTACGAGCAGTACTTC. V usage is TRBV7-6 and J usage is TRBJ2-7; 7 bases fit TRBD2. Germline CDR1 SGHVS, CDR2 FNYEAQ. The CDR3 has 15 amino acids. The V segment lost 2 bases and the J segment 2 bases; nucleotides outside the gene matches: 6.

V is TRBV7-9 and J is TRBJ1-1, with D maybe TRBD1 (5 bases). This CDR3 region has 15 residues. The V gene's germline CDR1 is SEHNR and CDR2 FQNEAQ (reference sequence). Trimming took 5 bases from V and 6 from J, leaving 19 bases between them. The CDR3 loop reads CASSLTQGMLAEAFF. The CDR3 region has the DNA TGTGCCAGCAGCCTGACCCAGGGTATGCTAGCTGAAGCTTTCTTT. Together with reference TRBV7-9 and TRBJ1-1, the CDR3 gives the full variable domain: DTGVSQNPRHKITKRGQNVTFRCDPISEHNRLYWYRQTLGQGPEFLTYFQNEAQLEKSRLLSDRFSAERPKGSFSTLEIQRTEQGDSAMYLCASSLTQGMLAEAFFGQGTRLTVV.

This chain joins TRBV5-1 and TRBJ2-5; maybe TRBD1 (7 bases). The germline V gene has CDR1 SGHRS and CDR2 YFSETQ. The V and J ends lost 4 bases and 5 bases respectively, with 12 bases between them. This CDR3 comprises 13 residues. The CDR3 loop is CASSPGGRETQYF. The CDR3, as DNA: TGCGCCAGCAGCCCAGGGGGGAGGGAGACCCAGTACTTC.

The chain is built from TRBV7-2 and TRBJ2-7, with 7 nucleotides matching TRBD2. Germline values: CDR1 SGHTA, CDR2 FQGNSA. V was pared by 0 bases and J by 2 bases, with 1 base of the junction left unmatched. This CDR3 has 14 amino acids. CDR3 sequence: CASSLAGLTYEQYF. In nucleotides, the CDR3 is TGTGCCAGCAGCTTAGCGGGACTAACCTACGAGCAGTACTTC.

CDR3 sequence (DNA): TGTGCCAGCAGCGTAGAAACTAGCGGGACTATTGAGCAGTTCTTC. It translates to CASSVETSGTIEQFF. V is TRBV9 and J is TRBJ2-1, with 10 bases lining up with TRBD2. The CDR3 covers 15 residues. Germline V gene lookup returns CDR1 SGDLS and CDR2 YYNGEE. V shed 0 bases and J 9 bases; nucleotides not matched to a gene: 6.

The V call is TRBV2, the J call TRBJ2-3, with D possibly being TRBD2 (7 bases). Looked up from germline, CDR1 is SNHLY and CDR2 is FYNNEI. The CDR3 loop spans 15 amino acids. V lost 11 bases, J lost 2 bases, and 20 bases lay in between. The CDR3 DNA sequence: TGTGCCCTCAAGGGGGGGACCCATACCACAGATACGCAGTATTTT. This encodes CALKGGTHTTDTQYF. The whole variable domain, filled in from reference TRBV2 and TRBJ2-3, reads EPEVTQTPSHQVTQMGQEVILRCVPISNHLYFYWYRQILGQKVEFLVSFYNNEISEKSEIFDDQFSVERPDGSNFTLKIRSTKLEDSAMYFCALKGGTHTTDTQYFGPGTRLTVL.

The V call is TRBV9, the J call TRBJ2-7, with a possible D match to TRBD2 (5 bases). Between the trimmed V and J ends, which lost 0 bases and 6 bases, there was a span of 10 bases. This CDR3 is 13 amino acids long. Germline CDR1 and CDR2: SGDLS and YYNGEE. The CDR3 sequence is CASSVALGVEQYF. DNA of the CDR3: TGTGCCAGCAGCGTAGCTCTCGGGGTCGAGCAGTACTTC.